These 21 T cell receptor beta chains originate from one sample sequenced in a study of beta chain features in type 1 diabetes. Study conclusions and caveats: In every one of the four CD4+ subsets, TCRB CDR3s were moderately but significantly shorter in Type 1 diabetes patients.

These TCRs' antigens remain unknown. Expressed TCRB transcripts got sequenced, as all isolated RNA was reverse transcribed. Sequencing used immunoSEQ multiplex PCR; TCRdb keeps in-frame clones, though not all of them. The sample lists about 400,000 clones, roughly an eighth occurring once. The source material was naive CD4+ T cells from blood. The receptors were gathered from a woman between 18 and 30 years old with type 1 diabetes.

The chain joins TRBV7-2 to TRBJ1-1, with D unresolved. Trimming pared 9 bases from V and 4 bases from J, leaving 15 bases between. Germline V gene data show CDR1 as SGHTA and CDR2 as FQGNSA. There are 13 residues in the CDR3. CDR3 loop: CASNGRGSTEAFF. The CDR3 DNA reads as TGTGCCAGTAACGGGAGAGGGAGCACTGAAGCTTTCTTT.

This clone has just a few counts. The chain has TRBV7-8 and TRBJ1-5; TRBD1 matches 9 bases. The germline gives CDR1 SGHVS, CDR2 FQNEAQ. This CDR3 is built from 15 residues. J lost 7 bases, V lost 5 bases, and 9 bases had no gene match. CDR3 amino acids: CASSMEGQGRQPQHF. The CDR3 DNA reads TGTGCCAGCAGCATGGAGGGACAGGGACGACAGCCCCAGCATTTT.

In its sample, this clone was seen a few times. The rearrangement uses TRBV30 and TRBJ1-5; no firm D call. V lost 0 bases and J lost 0, with 9 bases in between. The V gene's germline CDR1 is GTSNPN and CDR2 SVGIG (reference sequence). CDR3 length: 15 amino acids. The CDR3 loop reads CAWSVAGNSNQPQHF. The CDR3 region has the DNA TGTGCCTGGAGTGTAGCGGGAAATAGCAATCAGCCCCAGCATTTT. The whole variable domain, remainder taken from reference TRBV30 and TRBJ1-5, is SQTIHQWPATLVQPVGSPLSLECTVEGTSNPNLYWYRQAAGRGLQLLFYSVGIGQISSEVPQNLSASRPQDRQFILSSKKLLLSDSGFYLCAWSVAGNSNQPQHFGDGTRLSIL.

This clone was seen a few times. The junction differs from germline at one of its ends, possibly a read error. The chain has TRBV11-3 and TRBJ2-1, with D possibly TRBD2 on 7 matching bases. This CDR3 comprises 15 residues. Germline V lookup: CDR1 SGHNT, CDR2 YENEEA. CDR3 coding DNA: TGTGCCAGCAGTTTAGGGGGGGAGTCCTACAATGAGCAGTTCTTC. Its translation: CASSLGGESYNEQFF.

This clone was seen a few times. The V call is TRBV30, the J call TRBJ2-5; tentatively, D is TRBD1 (5 bases). Germline CDR1 reads GTSNPN; CDR2 reads SVGIG (reference sequence). This CDR3 comprises 13 residues. Between the trimmed V and J ends, which lost 8 bases and 3 bases, there was a span of 16 bases. The CDR3 nucleotides are TGTGCCATACAACCAATGGACAAAGAGACCCAGTACTTC. This gives the protein CAIQPMDKETQYF.

Turning to this clone: Other DNA sequences in the same sample also yield this CDR3. The chain joins TRBV7-2 to TRBJ2-7, with 10 bases aligning to TRBD2. The V gene end was trimmed by 4 bases and the J gene end by 3 bases; junction bases not matched to a gene: 3. Germline loops: CDR1 SGHTA, CDR2 FQGNSA. The CDR3 covers 14 residues. The CDR3 sequence: CASSSRTSGYEQYF. Here the CDR3 DNA reads TGTGCCAGCAGCTCCAGGACTAGCGGCTACGAGCAGTACTTC.

This clone has only a few counts. The rearrangement uses TRBV28 and TRBJ2-3; 7 bases agree with TRBD2. CDR1 is MDHEN and CDR2 is SYDVKM in the germline V gene. Losses at the gene ends were 2 bases for V and 1 base for J; bases not matched to a gene: 3. The CDR3 has 15 residues. This CDR3 reads CASSLGGGGTDTQYF. DNA for the CDR3: TGTGCCAGCAGTTTAGGGGGGGGAGGCACAGATACGCAGTATTTT.

This chain uses TRBV28 with TRBJ2-7, with D possibly TRBD1 on 6 matching bases. The CDR3 covers 14 residues. The V gene lost 4 bases and the J gene lost 3 bases, with 13 bases spanning the gap. Germline CDR1 is MDHEN and CDR2 is SYDVKM. The CDR3: CASSYQGRGYEQYF. The CDR3 DNA is TGTGCCAGCAGTTATCAGGGGCGAGGCTACGAGCAGTACTTC.

The CDR3 loop is CATRRGGMSYEQYF. Here the CDR3 DNA reads TGTGCCACCCGACGGGGGGGCATGTCCTACGAGCAGTACTTC. The rearrangement links TRBV6-5 to TRBJ2-7, with 8 bases lining up with TRBD2. Germline V gene data show CDR1 as MNHEY and CDR2 as SVGAGI. V gave up 10 bases and J gave up 1 base; unmatched junction bases: 9. There are 14 residues in the CDR3.

CDR3 in amino acids: CASSGLLADTQYF. The CDR3, as DNA: TGCGCCAGCAGTGGACTCCTCGCAGATACGCAGTATTTT. V gene TRBV4-3 combines with J gene TRBJ2-3; weak D call: TRBD2 (5 bases). The CDR3 loop spans 13 amino acids. Germline CDR1 reads LGHNA; CDR2 reads YSLEER. V dropped 6 bases and J dropped 4 bases, with 11 bases sitting between them.

In the case of this clone: The germline gene is not matched at one end of the junction; a read error may be the cause. J is TRBJ2-7 and V is TRBV2, with D possibly TRBD1 on 6 matching bases. This CDR3 comprises 11 residues. CDR1 SNHLY and CDR2 FYNNEI come from the germline V gene. CDR3 nucleotide sequence: TGTGCCAGCAGGAGCCCGGGACACAATATCTTC. Its translation: CASRSPGHNIF.

This chain joins TRBV15 and TRBJ1-5, with a tentative D call TRBD1 (6 bases). There are 15 residues in the CDR3. The V end was cut by 9 bases, the J end by 5 bases, with 20 bases between. CDR1 and CDR2 (germline): LNHNV, YYDKDF (reference sequence). DNA of the CDR3: TGTGCCACTATACCCTCGGGAGGGGGGGATCAGCCCCAGCATTTT. Protein: CATIPSGGGDQPQHF.

This clone was picked up a small number of times. This chain uses TRBV2 with TRBJ2-2, with a possible D match to TRBD2 (6 bases). Germline V gives CDR1 SNHLY, CDR2 FYNNEI. V lost 1 base to trimming and J lost 1 base, with 13 bases between them. This CDR3 is 17 amino acids long. The CDR3 DNA reads TGTGCCAGCAGTGAAGGGGGCCCGGGAGAGAACACCGGGGAGCTGTTTTTT. It translates to CASSEGGPGENTGELFF.

This clone occurred a few times. The V gene is TRBV23-1, the J gene TRBJ1-5, with D hard to call. TRBV23-1 is assigned to the ORF class and has an uncertain function. The V end lost 11 bases, the J end lost 1 base, and 15 bases lay between the germline ends. There are 14 residues in the CDR3. The CDR3 sequence is CAPREPGSNQPQHF. The DNA of the CDR3 is TGCGCCCCTCGGGAGCCTGGGAGCAATCAGCCCCAGCATTTT.

V and J are TRBV14 and TRBJ2-6; D may be TRBD2 (5 bases). Germline assignment: CDR1 SGHDN and CDR2 FVKESK. Trimming removed 4 bases at V and 0 bases at J, with 19 bases between. CDR3 size: 19 residues. CDR3 DNA sequence: TGTGCCAGCAGCCGGTGGGGAGAGACTACCTTCTCTGGGGCCAACGTCCTGACTTTC. This encodes CASSRWGETTFSGANVLTF.

The rearrangement links TRBV7-8 to TRBJ2-7; 7 nucleotides match TRBD2. The CDR3 is 16 residues long. Per the germline V gene, CDR1 is SGHVS and CDR2 is FQNEAQ. V was pared by 5 bases and J by 7 bases, with 17 bases of the junction left unmatched. The CDR3 protein is CASSPGSGTPLREQYF. DNA for the CDR3: TGTGCCAGCAGCCCAGGGAGCGGGACCCCCTTGAGAGAGCAGTACTTC. Supplemented by reference TRBV7-8 and TRBJ2-7, the full variable domain reads GAGVSQSPRYKVAKRGQDVALRCDPISGHVSLFWYQQALGQGPEFLTYFQNEAQLDKSGLPSDRFFAERPEGSVSTLKIQRTQQEDSAVYLCASSPGSGTPLREQYFGPGTRLTVT.

This chain links TRBV9 with TRBJ2-1; 13 bases agree with TRBD2. V shed 3 bases and J 12 bases; nucleotides not matched to a gene: 9. Germline-derived CDR1 and CDR2 are SGDLS and YYNGEE. The CDR3 is 15 residues long. The CDR3, as DNA: TGTGCCAGCAGCGGGTGGGGGACTAGCGGGGTAGGGCAGTTCTTC. As protein: CASSGWGTSGVGQFF.

The chain combines TRBV28 with TRBJ1-5, with a possible D match to TRBD1 (5 bases). The V and J ends lost 3 bases and 4 bases respectively, with 10 bases between them. This CDR3 has 14 residues. Per the germline V gene, CDR1 is MDHEN and CDR2 is SYDVKM. The CDR3 DNA sequence: TGTGCCAGCAGTTTTGGGGCAGGGAATCAGCCCCAGCATTTT. Amino acids: CASSFGAGNQPQHF.

This sequence joins TRBV5-1 and TRBJ2-1; 7 bases align to TRBD1. The germline CDR1 and CDR2 sequences are SGHRS and YFSETQ. The CDR3 extends over 13 amino acids. Germline trimming cut 4 bases from V and 9 bases from J; bases unmatched to any gene: 7. CDR3 DNA: TGCGCCAGCAGCGAAAGACAGGGAGTTGAGCAGTTCTTC. Amino acids: CASSERQGVEQFF.

The rearrangement links TRBV18 to TRBJ2-6, with 7 bases matching TRBD1. The germline V gene encodes CDR1 KGHSH and CDR2 LQKENI. V dropped 3 bases and J dropped 5; count of bases not matched to a gene: 4. This CDR3 is built from 15 residues. CDR3 loop: CASSPDRVRANVLTF. CDR3 in DNA: TGTGCCAGCTCACCCGACAGGGTTCGGGCCAACGTCCTGACTTTC.

A few counts support this clone. The chain links TRBV29-1 to TRBJ1-2; D is possibly TRBD1 (6 bases). The germline V gene encodes CDR1 SQVTM and CDR2 ANQGSEA. The CDR3 has 15 residues. The germline V and J ends were trimmed by 3 bases and 2 bases, with 16 bases remaining between them. CDR3 sequence reads: CSVDGSGVQNYGYTF. CDR3 coding DNA: TGCAGCGTTGATGGCTCAGGGGTTCAGAACTATGGCTACACCTTC.